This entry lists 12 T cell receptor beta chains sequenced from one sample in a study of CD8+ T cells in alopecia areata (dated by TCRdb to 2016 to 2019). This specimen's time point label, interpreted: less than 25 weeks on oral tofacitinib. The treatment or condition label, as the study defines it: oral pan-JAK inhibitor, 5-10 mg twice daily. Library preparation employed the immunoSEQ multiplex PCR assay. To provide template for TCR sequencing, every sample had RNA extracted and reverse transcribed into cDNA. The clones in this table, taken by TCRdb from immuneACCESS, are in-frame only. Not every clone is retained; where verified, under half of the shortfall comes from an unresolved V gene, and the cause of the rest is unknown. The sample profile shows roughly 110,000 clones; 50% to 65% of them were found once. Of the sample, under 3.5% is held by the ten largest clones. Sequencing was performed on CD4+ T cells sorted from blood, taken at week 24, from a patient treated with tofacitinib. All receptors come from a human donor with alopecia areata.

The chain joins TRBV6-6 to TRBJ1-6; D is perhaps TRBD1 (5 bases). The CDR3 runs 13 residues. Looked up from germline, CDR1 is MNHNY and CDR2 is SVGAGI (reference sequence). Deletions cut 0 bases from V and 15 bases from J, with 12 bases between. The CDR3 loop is CASSYSGPNLLHF. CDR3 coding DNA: TGTGCCAGCAGTTACTCGGGACCCAATCTCCTCCACTTT.

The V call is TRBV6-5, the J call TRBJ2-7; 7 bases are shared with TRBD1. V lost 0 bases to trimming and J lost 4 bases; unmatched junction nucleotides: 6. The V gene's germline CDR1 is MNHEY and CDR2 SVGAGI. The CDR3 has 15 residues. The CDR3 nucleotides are TGTGCCAGCAGTTACTCGAGAGGGGGCGGGTACGAGCAGTACTTC. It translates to CASSYSRGGGYEQYF.

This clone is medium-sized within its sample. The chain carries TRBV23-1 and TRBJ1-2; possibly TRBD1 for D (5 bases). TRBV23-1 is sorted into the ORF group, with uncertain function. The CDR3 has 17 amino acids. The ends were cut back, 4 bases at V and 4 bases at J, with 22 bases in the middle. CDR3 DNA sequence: TGCGCCAGCAGTCCGTCGAGGAGACAGTGGTGGGGCTATGGCTACACCTTC. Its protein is CASSPSRRQWWGYGYTF.

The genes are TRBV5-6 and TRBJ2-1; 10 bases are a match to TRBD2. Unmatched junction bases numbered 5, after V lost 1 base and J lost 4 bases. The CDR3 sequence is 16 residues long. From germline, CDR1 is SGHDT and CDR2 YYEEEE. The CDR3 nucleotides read TGTGCCAGCAGCTTGAGGCTAGCGGGGGCATACAATGAGCAGTTCTTC. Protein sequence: CASSLRLAGAYNEQFF.

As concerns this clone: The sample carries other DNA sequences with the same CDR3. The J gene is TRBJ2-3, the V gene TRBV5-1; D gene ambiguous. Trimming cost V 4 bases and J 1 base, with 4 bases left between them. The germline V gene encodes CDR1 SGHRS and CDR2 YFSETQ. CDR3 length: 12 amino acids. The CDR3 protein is CASSPGTDTQYF. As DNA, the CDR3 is TGCGCCAGCAGCCCGGGCACAGATACGCAGTATTTT.

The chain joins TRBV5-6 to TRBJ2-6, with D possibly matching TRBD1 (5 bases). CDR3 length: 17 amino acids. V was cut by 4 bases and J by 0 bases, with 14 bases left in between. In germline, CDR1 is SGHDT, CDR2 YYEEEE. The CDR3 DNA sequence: TGTGCCAGCAGCGCAGAGCAGGGATTCTCTGGGGCCAACGTCCTGACTTTC. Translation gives CASSAEQGFSGANVLTF.

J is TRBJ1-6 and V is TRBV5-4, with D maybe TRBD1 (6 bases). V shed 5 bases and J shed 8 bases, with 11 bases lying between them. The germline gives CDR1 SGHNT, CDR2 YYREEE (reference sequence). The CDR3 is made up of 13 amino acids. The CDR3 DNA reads TGTGCCAGCAGACGGCCAGGGGATTCACCCCTCCACTTT. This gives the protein CASRRPGDSPLHF.

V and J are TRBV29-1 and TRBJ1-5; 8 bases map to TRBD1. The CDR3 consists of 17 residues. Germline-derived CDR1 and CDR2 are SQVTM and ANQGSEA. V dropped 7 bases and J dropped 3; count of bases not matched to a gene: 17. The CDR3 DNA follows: TGCAGCGCCTCCGCCCCTCCGGACAGGGACCACAATCAGCCCCAGCATTTT. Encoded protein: CSASAPPDRDHNQPQHF.

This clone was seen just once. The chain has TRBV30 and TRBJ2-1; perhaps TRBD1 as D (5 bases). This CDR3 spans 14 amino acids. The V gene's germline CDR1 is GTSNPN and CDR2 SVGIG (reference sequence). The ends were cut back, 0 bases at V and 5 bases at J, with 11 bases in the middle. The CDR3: CAWSVGRVHNEQFF. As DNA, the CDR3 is TGTGCCTGGAGTGTAGGCAGGGTACACAATGAGCAGTTCTTC.

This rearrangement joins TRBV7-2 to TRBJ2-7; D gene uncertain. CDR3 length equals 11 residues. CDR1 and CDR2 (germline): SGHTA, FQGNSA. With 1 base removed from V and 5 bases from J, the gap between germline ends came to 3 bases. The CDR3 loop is CASSLDNEQYF. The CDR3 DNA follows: TGTGCCAGCAGCTTAGATAACGAGCAGTACTTC.

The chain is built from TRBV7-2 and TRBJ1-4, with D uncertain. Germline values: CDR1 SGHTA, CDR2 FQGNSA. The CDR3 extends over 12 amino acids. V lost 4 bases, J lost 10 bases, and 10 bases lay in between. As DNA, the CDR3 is TGTGCCAGCAGCTCGAGACTCGGAAAACTGTTTTTT. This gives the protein CASSSRLGKLFF. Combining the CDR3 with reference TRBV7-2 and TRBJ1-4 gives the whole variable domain GAGVSQSPSNKVTEKGKDVELRCDPISGHTALYWYRQSLGQGLEFLIYFQGNSAPDKSGLPSDRFSAERTGGSVSTLTIQRTQQEDSAVYLCASSSRLGKLFFGSGTQLSVL.

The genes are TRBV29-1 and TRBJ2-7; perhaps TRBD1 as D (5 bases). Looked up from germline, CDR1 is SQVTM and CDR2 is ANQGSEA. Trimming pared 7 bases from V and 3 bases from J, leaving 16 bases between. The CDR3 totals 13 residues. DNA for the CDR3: TGCAGCGCCCGACACAGGTTGAGCTACGAGCAGTACTTC. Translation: CSARHRLSYEQYF.